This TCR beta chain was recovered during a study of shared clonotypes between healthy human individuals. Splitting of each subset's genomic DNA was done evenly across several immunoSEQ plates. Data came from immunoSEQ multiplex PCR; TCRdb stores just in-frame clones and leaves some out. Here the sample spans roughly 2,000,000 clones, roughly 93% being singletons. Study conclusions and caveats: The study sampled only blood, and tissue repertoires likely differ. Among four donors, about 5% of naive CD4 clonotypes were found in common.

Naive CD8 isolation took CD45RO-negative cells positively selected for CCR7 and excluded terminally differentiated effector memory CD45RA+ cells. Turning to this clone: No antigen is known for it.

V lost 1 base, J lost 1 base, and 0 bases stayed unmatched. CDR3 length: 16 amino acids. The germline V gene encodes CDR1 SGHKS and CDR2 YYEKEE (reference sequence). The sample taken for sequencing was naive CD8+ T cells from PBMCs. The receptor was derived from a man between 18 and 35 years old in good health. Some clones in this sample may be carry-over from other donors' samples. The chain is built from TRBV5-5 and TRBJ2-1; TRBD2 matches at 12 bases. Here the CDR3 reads CASSLTSGRSYNEQFF. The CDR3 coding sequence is TGTGCCAGCAGCTTGACTAGCGGGAGGTCCTACAATGAGCAGTTCTTC.